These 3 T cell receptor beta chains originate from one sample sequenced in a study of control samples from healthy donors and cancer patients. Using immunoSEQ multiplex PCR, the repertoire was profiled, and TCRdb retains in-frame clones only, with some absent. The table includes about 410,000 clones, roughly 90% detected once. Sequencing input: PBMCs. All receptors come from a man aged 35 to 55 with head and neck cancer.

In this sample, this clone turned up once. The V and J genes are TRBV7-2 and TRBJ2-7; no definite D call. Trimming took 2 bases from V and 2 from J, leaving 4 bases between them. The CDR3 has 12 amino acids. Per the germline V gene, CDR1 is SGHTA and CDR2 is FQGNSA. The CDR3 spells CASSLPPYEQYF. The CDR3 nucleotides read TGTGCCAGCAGCTTACCCCCCTACGAGCAGTACTTC.

CDR3 sequence (DNA): TGTGCCAGCAGTTACACCCACACCAGGGGCACCTACGAGCAGTACTTC. Encoded protein: CASSYTHTRGTYEQYF. The gene calls are TRBV6-5 and TRBJ2-7, with TRBD1 as a possible D gene (6 bases). The length of the CDR3 is 16 residues. Germline loops: CDR1 MNHEY, CDR2 SVGAGI. The V and J ends lost 2 bases and 2 bases respectively, with 16 bases between them.

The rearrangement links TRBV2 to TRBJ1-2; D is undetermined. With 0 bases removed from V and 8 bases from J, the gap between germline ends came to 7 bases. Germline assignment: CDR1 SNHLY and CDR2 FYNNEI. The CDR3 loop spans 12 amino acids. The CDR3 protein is CASSEAWSGYTF. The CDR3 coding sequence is TGTGCCAGCAGTGAAGCGTGGAGCGGCTACACCTTC.